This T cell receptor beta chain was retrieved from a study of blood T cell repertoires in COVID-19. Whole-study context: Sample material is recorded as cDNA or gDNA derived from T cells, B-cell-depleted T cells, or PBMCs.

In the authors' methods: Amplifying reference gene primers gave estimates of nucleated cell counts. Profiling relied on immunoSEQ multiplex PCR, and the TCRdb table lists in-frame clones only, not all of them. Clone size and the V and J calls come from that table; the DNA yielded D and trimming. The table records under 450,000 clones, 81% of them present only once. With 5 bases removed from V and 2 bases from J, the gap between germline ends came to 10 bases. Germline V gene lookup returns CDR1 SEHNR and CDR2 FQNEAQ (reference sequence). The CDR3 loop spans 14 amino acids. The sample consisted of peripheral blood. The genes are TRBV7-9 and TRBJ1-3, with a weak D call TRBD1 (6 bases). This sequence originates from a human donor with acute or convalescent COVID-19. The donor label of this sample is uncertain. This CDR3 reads CASSETGTGNTIYF. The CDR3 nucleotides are TGTGCCAGCAGCGAAACAGGGACTGGAAACACCATATATTTT.